This TCR beta chain appears in the sequencing data of a study of T cell clones after liver transplantation. Study as a whole: Graft-donor-reactive sequences were compared with third-party-reactive TCRbeta sequences from pre-transplant mixed lymphocyte reactions. Regarding the study as a whole: A significant post-transplant drop in circulating graft-donor-reactive CD4 TCRbeta sequences occurred in most of the 8 subjects. Compared with third party-reactive sequences, donor-reactive ones declined more, independent of withdrawal success. Conclusions were preliminary, with small, heterogeneous patient groups.

Data came from immunoSEQ multiplex PCR; TCRdb stores just in-frame clones and leaves some out. The sample lists 75,000 to 100,000 clones, 80% to 85% occurring once. V was trimmed by 1 base and J by 7 bases, leaving 8 bases between them. The CDR3 loop spans 12 amino acids. Germline CDR1 and CDR2: MDHEN and SYDVKM. About this clone: The antigen is undetermined.

Sequencing used CD4+ T cells from blood, obtained roughly 3.5 years after liver transplant. V gene TRBV28 combines with J gene TRBJ2-7, with D possibly TRBD2 on 5 matching bases. The clonotype originates from a human patient who received a liver transplant. Some T cells here may be from the graft donor. The CDR3: CASSLYQREQYF. CDR3 DNA sequence: TGTGCCAGCAGTTTATATCAGCGGGAGCAGTACTTC.